This passage covers 27 T cell receptor beta chains from one sample sequenced in a study of cytomegalovirus exposure and HLA in healthy donors. TCRdb keeps only in-frame clones here, not all; method: immunoSEQ multiplex PCR. The table shows approximately 220,000 clones, with roughly 83% occurring only once. Source material: PBMCs. The receptor source for this set is a woman under 40 in good health and CMV-seropositive.

The CDR3 is CAISEPGGSPGYTEAFF. Written as DNA, the CDR3 is TGTGCCATCAGTGAGCCGGGAGGCAGCCCAGGGTACACTGAAGCTTTCTTT. The J gene is TRBJ1-1, the V gene TRBV10-3, with D possibly being TRBD1 (5 bases). The germline V and J ends were trimmed by 2 bases and 3 bases, with 19 bases remaining between them. Germline assignment: CDR1 ENHRY and CDR2 SYGVKD. The CDR3 extends over 17 amino acids.

Turning to this clone: Additional DNA sequences in this sample encode the identical CDR3. The gene calls are TRBV6-5 and TRBJ2-7; D is ambiguous. Germline-derived CDR1 and CDR2 are MNHEY and SVGAGI. This CDR3 region has 13 residues. V was trimmed by 3 bases and J by 1 base, leaving 7 bases between them. DNA for the CDR3: TGTGCCAGCAGTTATGGTGTTTCCTACGAGCAGTACTTC. It encodes CASSYGVSYEQYF.

The chain has TRBV30 and TRBJ2-5; TRBD2 matches at 7 bases. Germline CDR1 reads GTSNPN; CDR2 reads SVGIG (reference sequence). This CDR3 has 17 residues. J lost 1 base, V lost 0 bases, and 11 bases had no gene match. CDR3 sequence: CAWSVGVLADGQETQYF. DNA of the CDR3: TGTGCCTGGAGTGTAGGGGTTCTAGCGGACGGCCAAGAGACCCAGTACTTC.

The chain uses TRBV27 and TRBJ1-1; weak D call: TRBD1 (5 bases). This CDR3 contains 14 residues. The V end lost 3 bases, the J end lost 3 bases, and 11 bases lay between the germline ends. The V gene's germline CDR1 is MNHEY and CDR2 SMNVEV (reference sequence). This CDR3 reads CASSFSGVYTEAFF. The CDR3 nucleotides read TGTGCCAGCAGTTTTTCGGGGGTTTACACTGAAGCTTTCTTT.

J is TRBJ2-7 and V is TRBV5-1, with 8 bases matching TRBD1. The length of the CDR3 is 11 residues. Germline CDR1 SGHRS, CDR2 YFSETQ. J was trimmed by 8 bases and V by 7 bases; bases with no gene match: 5. In DNA, the CDR3 is TGCGCCAGCGAACAGGGGGACAAGCAGTACTTC. Translating gives CASEQGDKQYF.

The chain recombines TRBV27 with TRBJ2-7, with D possibly TRBD2 on 6 matching bases. Looked up from germline, CDR1 is MNHEY and CDR2 is SMNVEV (reference sequence). CDR3 length equals 15 residues. Trimming stripped 0 bases from V and 2 bases from J, with 11 bases between. As DNA, the CDR3 is TGTGCCAGCAGTTTATCTGGGACTGGGGCCTACGAGCAGTACTTC. Translation: CASSLSGTGAYEQYF.

J is TRBJ1-2 and V is TRBV5-6; no definite D call. Germline V gene lookup returns CDR1 SGHDT and CDR2 YYEEEE. The CDR3 has 15 residues. V lost 0 bases, J lost 2 bases, and 11 bases lay in between. The CDR3 reads CASSLGASENYGYTF. DNA for the CDR3: TGTGCCAGCAGCTTGGGGGCGAGCGAAAACTATGGCTACACCTTC.

V gene TRBV5-4 combines with J gene TRBJ2-7, with D hard to call. Germline V gene sequence: CDR1 SGHNT, CDR2 YYREEE (reference sequence). V lost 0 bases, J lost 2 bases, and 6 bases lay in between. The CDR3 is made up of 13 amino acids. CDR3 sequence (DNA): TGTGCCAGCAGCTTGGGGGCAGCCTACGAGCAGTACTTC. Protein sequence: CASSLGAAYEQYF.

The chain couples TRBV7-2 to TRBJ2-7; no clear D. The CDR3 totals 15 residues. Trimming took 3 bases from V and 6 from J, leaving 18 bases between them. The germline CDR1 and CDR2 sequences are SGHTA and FQGNSA. In DNA, the CDR3 is TGTGCCAGCAGCTTTACCGTTTGGACCGCGCCCGAGCAGTACTTC. Its translation is CASSFTVWTAPEQYF.

The chain uses TRBV14 and TRBJ1-2, with D unclear. The V end lost 3 bases, the J end lost 1 base, and 9 bases lay between the germline ends. This CDR3 region has 14 residues. Germline V lookup: CDR1 SGHDN, CDR2 FVKESK. The CDR3 loop is CASSQREFNYGYTF. The CDR3 coding sequence is TGTGCCAGCAGCCAGAGGGAATTTAACTATGGCTACACCTTC.

V usage is TRBV30 and J usage is TRBJ2-7, with a possible D match to TRBD1 (5 bases). The CDR3 has 14 residues. CDR1 GTSNPN and CDR2 SVGIG come from the germline V gene (reference sequence). Trimming stripped 1 base from V and 1 base from J, with 11 bases between. The CDR3 region is CAWSEGIGSYEQYF. In DNA form, the CDR3 reads TGTGCCTGGAGTGAGGGGATCGGGTCCTACGAGCAGTACTTC.

The chain uses TRBV2 and TRBJ1-1, with D possibly being TRBD1 (5 bases). This CDR3 has 13 amino acids. Looked up from germline, CDR1 is SNHLY and CDR2 is FYNNEI. V lost 11 bases, J lost 2 bases, and 15 bases lay in between. The CDR3 protein is CAQVKGRNTEAFF. The CDR3 bases are TGTGCCCAAGTGAAGGGGAGAAACACTGAAGCTTTCTTT.

V gene TRBV30 combines with J gene TRBJ2-1; D is undetermined. The V end was cut by 2 bases, the J end by 5 bases, with 10 bases between. This CDR3 has 13 residues. Germline lookup yields CDR1 GTSNPN and CDR2 SVGIG (reference sequence). CDR3 coding DNA: TGTGCCTGGAGTACCGGACCAAACAATGAGCAGTTCTTC. Amino acids: CAWSTGPNNEQFF.

The chain links TRBV5-1 to TRBJ1-2; 11 bases are shared with TRBD1. Losses at the gene ends were 4 bases for V and 3 bases for J; bases not matched to a gene: 11. The CDR3 contains 17 residues. Looked up from germline, CDR1 is SGHRS and CDR2 is YFSETQ. The CDR3 DNA is TGCGCCAGCAGCACCGGACAGGGGGCGACTACGGACTATGGCTACACCTTC. This encodes CASSTGQGATTDYGYTF.

The chain carries TRBV18 and TRBJ2-2; D gene ambiguous. V shed 2 bases and J shed 6 bases, with 7 bases lying between them. The CDR3 has 13 amino acids. Per the germline V gene, CDR1 is KGHSH and CDR2 is LQKENI. The CDR3 sequence is CASSPIYAGELFF. The CDR3 bases are TGTGCCAGCTCACCAATCTACGCCGGGGAGCTGTTTTTT.

The chain has TRBV11-3 and TRBJ2-7, with TRBD1 as a possible D gene (5 bases). The length of the CDR3 is 13 residues. V was cut by 5 bases and J by 3 bases, with 11 bases left in between. Per germline, CDR1 SGHNT and CDR2 YENEEA. The CDR3 is CASSPDILYEQYF. Written as DNA, the CDR3 is TGTGCCAGCAGCCCGGACATTCTCTACGAGCAGTACTTC.

V gene TRBV5-6 combines with J gene TRBJ2-5, with 10 positions matching TRBD2. Trimming at V came to 2 bases and at J to 5 bases, leaving 6 bases not matched to a gene. This CDR3 comprises 15 residues. The germline CDR1 and CDR2 sequences are SGHDT and YYEEEE. CDR3 sequence: CASSLVLAGQETQYF. CDR3 bases: TGTGCCAGCAGCTTAGTACTAGCGGGACAGGAGACCCAGTACTTC.

The chain employs TRBV5-1 and TRBJ1-1, with a tentative D call TRBD1 (6 bases). This CDR3 has 15 amino acids. CDR1 and CDR2 from the germline V gene are SGHRS and YFSETQ. The germline V and J ends were trimmed by 4 bases and 1 base, with 14 bases remaining between them. The CDR3 loop is CASSMGHPTNTEAFF. CDR3 coding DNA: TGCGCCAGCAGCATGGGACACCCTACGAACACTGAAGCTTTCTTT.

In its sample, this clone was seen once. The chain links TRBV9 to TRBJ1-2; D possibly corresponds to TRBD1 (5 bases). This CDR3 has 15 amino acids. With 3 bases removed from V and 3 bases from J, the gap between germline ends came to 15 bases. The germline V gene has CDR1 SGDLS and CDR2 YYNGEE. The CDR3 DNA sequence: TGTGCCAGCAGCGAGGGGACCCAACCCTACTATGGCTACACCTTC. This gives the protein CASSEGTQPYYGYTF.

This clone turned up a few times. The chain carries TRBV28 and TRBJ1-2; no reliable D call. The CDR3 consists of 11 residues. The germline V gene encodes CDR1 MDHEN and CDR2 SYDVKM. V dropped 5 bases and J dropped 4 bases, with 5 bases sitting between them. Here the CDR3 reads CASSTAYGYTF. In nucleotides, the CDR3 is TGTGCCAGCAGTACAGCCTATGGCTACACCTTC.

J is TRBJ2-5 and V is TRBV4-3, with D maybe TRBD2 (5 bases). Trimming left V 9 bases short and J 5 bases short, with 16 bases between. Germline V CDR1 and CDR2: LGHNA, YSLEER. This CDR3 is built from 13 residues. CDR3 bases: TGCGCCAGTGCGGGCGGAGTGAGGGAGACCCAGTACTTC. Protein sequence: CASAGGVRETQYF.

This clone was recorded only once. This chain connects TRBV6-1 to TRBJ2-7; 10 nucleotides line up with TRBD2. CDR1 and CDR2 from the germline V gene are MNHNS and SASEGT. The V gene end was trimmed by 7 bases and the J gene end by 3 bases; junction bases not matched to a gene: 3. The CDR3 is 13 residues long. Written as DNA, the CDR3 is TGTGCCAGCAAAATAGCGGGAGGCTACGAGCAGTACTTC. It codes for CASKIAGGYEQYF.

The rearrangement joins TRBV29-1 to TRBJ2-7; 8 positions agree with TRBD2. The CDR3 loop spans 15 amino acids. Germline values: CDR1 SQVTM, CDR2 ANQGSEA. Trimming took 5 bases from V and 2 from J; bases not matched to a gene: 11. CDR3 nucleotides: TGCAGCGTTCTAAAACTAGCGGACACAACCTACGAGCAGTACTTC. Residues: CSVLKLADTTYEQYF.

The V and J genes are TRBV28 and TRBJ1-2, with 7 bases fitting TRBD1. The ends lost 8 bases at V and 2 bases at J; junction bases unmatched: 5. The CDR3 extends over 13 amino acids. Germline V lookup: CDR1 MDHEN, CDR2 SYDVKM. CDR3 in DNA: TGTGCCAGCCTCAGGGGGGGAAACTATGGCTACACCTTC. It encodes CASLRGGNYGYTF.

This clone has only a few counts. This rearrangement joins TRBV9 to TRBJ1-4; 7 nucleotides align to TRBD1. Unmatched junction bases numbered 6, after V lost 4 bases and J lost 0 bases. This CDR3 spans 16 amino acids. The V gene's germline CDR1 is SGDLS and CDR2 YYNGEE. Here the CDR3 DNA reads TGTGCCAGCAGCCCCAGAGGACAGGCAACTAATGAAAAACTGTTTTTT. Translation gives CASSPRGQATNEKLFF.

The gene calls are TRBV10-1 and TRBJ2-2; maybe TRBD1 (5 bases). CDR3 size: 14 residues. Germline values: CDR1 WNHNN, CDR2 SYGVQD (reference sequence). V dropped 3 bases and J dropped 4 bases, with 9 bases sitting between them. The CDR3: CASSDRASTGELFF. CDR3 in DNA: TGCGCCAGCAGTGACAGGGCGTCCACCGGGGAGCTGTTTTTT.

This clone was recorded a few times. The chain links TRBV21-1 to TRBJ2-1; the table's D call TRBD1 went unverified against the DNA. TRBV21-1 is assigned pseudogene status. CDR3 length: 15 amino acids. CDR3 residues: CASSNGQGTYNEQFF. The CDR3 DNA follows: TGTGCCAGCAGCAACGGACAGGGGACTTACAATGAGCAGTTCTTC.